The 22 T cell receptor beta chains in this list originate from one sample, sequenced in a study of CD8+ T cells in alopecia areata. It was cDNA, reverse transcribed from extracted RNA, that served as the sequencing template. TCRdb keeps only in-frame clones here, not all; method: immunoSEQ multiplex PCR. In the table there are roughly 180,000 clones, 63% of which are singletons. This sample comprised CD4+ T cells sorted from blood, obtained at week 0. Source of these receptors: a human donor with alopecia areata.

V is TRBV7-2 and J is TRBJ1-1; TRBD1 is a possible D gene (5 bases). The CDR3 spans 14 residues. In germline, CDR1 is SGHTA, CDR2 FQGNSA. V lost 5 bases, J lost 4 bases, and 14 bases lay in between. CDR3 loop: CASSPRGVGTEAFF. DNA for the CDR3: TGTGCCAGCAGCCCACGGGGGGTTGGCACTGAAGCTTTCTTT. Full variable domain (remainder filled in from reference TRBV7-2 and TRBJ1-1): GAGVSQSPSNKVTEKGKDVELRCDPISGHTALYWYRQSLGQGLEFLIYFQGNSAPDKSGLPSDRFSAERTGGSVSTLTIQRTQQEDSAVYLCASSPRGVGTEAFFGQGTRLTVV.

This clone has only a few counts. The chain couples TRBV7-9 to TRBJ2-1; 9 bases fit TRBD1. Germline V lookup: CDR1 SEHNR, CDR2 FQNEAQ (reference sequence). The CDR3 is made up of 17 amino acids. V shed 1 base, J shed 3 bases, and the junction held 7 bases outside the gene matches. The CDR3 nucleotides read TGTGCCAGCAGCTTAGGGGGACAGGGAGAAATCTACAATGAGCAGTTCTTC. It is translated as CASSLGGQGEIYNEQFF.

The CDR3 region has the DNA TGTGCCTGGACAGGAGGGGGCCAGTTCAAGTACTTC. This sequence encodes CAWTGGGQFKYF. The chain is built from TRBV30 and TRBJ2-7, with D possibly TRBD1 on 7 matching bases. V lost 4 bases, J lost 11 bases, and 18 bases lay in between. Germline loops: CDR1 GTSNPN, CDR2 SVGIG (reference sequence). This CDR3 is 12 amino acids long.

CDR3 region: CSSEPQGILGYTF. CDR3 nucleotide sequence: TGCAGCTCGGAACCCCAGGGGATCCTGGGCTACACCTTC. The V and J genes are TRBV29-1 and TRBJ1-2, with D possibly matching TRBD1 (6 bases). V lost 8 bases to trimming and J lost 8 bases, with 21 bases between them. The germline V gene encodes CDR1 SQVTM and CDR2 ANQGSEA. There are 13 residues in the CDR3.

This clone was seen many times. This chain uses TRBV11-2 with TRBJ1-5; 7 positions agree with TRBD1. The CDR3 consists of 14 residues. V shed 3 bases and J 2 bases; nucleotides not matched to a gene: 1. Germline V gene sequence: CDR1 SGHAT, CDR2 FQNNGV. CDR3 nucleotide sequence: TGTGCCAGCAGCTTGGGGACAGGCAATCAGCCCCAGCATTTT. Translation gives CASSLGTGNQPQHF. The full variable domain, in which reference TRBV11-2 and TRBJ1-5 provide the parts outside the CDR3, is EAGVAQSPRYKIIEKRQSVAFWCNPISGHATLYWYQQILGQGPKLLIQFQNNGVVDDSQLPKDRFSAERLKGVDSTLKIQPAKLEDSAVYLCASSLGTGNQPQHFGDGTRLSIL.

The rearrangement joins TRBV9 to TRBJ1-2; a possible D gene is TRBD1 (5 bases). V dropped 6 bases and J dropped 7 bases, with 19 bases sitting between them. Germline V lookup: CDR1 SGDLS, CDR2 YYNGEE. The CDR3 spans 14 residues. CDR3 sequence (DNA): TGTGCCAGCAAACGGGAGGACAAGGGATTTGGCTACACCTTC. This encodes CASKREDKGFGYTF.

This clone was observed a single time. V and J are TRBV7-9 and TRBJ2-2; D not certain. The germline V gene has CDR1 SEHNR and CDR2 FQNEAQ (reference sequence). The germline V and J ends were trimmed by 1 base and 3 bases, with 3 bases remaining between them. The CDR3 contains 13 residues. The CDR3 sequence is CASSLGYTGELFF. CDR3 sequence (DNA): TGTGCCAGCAGCTTAGGCTACACCGGGGAGCTGTTTTTT.

The V gene is TRBV20-1, the J gene TRBJ2-1, with D hard to call. CDR3 length: 11 residues. CDR1 and CDR2 from the germline V gene are DFQATT and SNEGSKA (reference sequence). The ends were cut back, 4 bases at V and 11 bases at J, with 12 bases in the middle. CDR3 in amino acids: CSANDADKQFF. Written as DNA, the CDR3 is TGCAGTGCTAATGATGCGGATAAGCAGTTCTTC.

The J gene is TRBJ1-4, the V gene TRBV30; D unclear. CDR1 GTSNPN and CDR2 SVGIG come from the germline V gene (reference sequence). This CDR3 is built from 13 residues. V lost 0 bases and J 11 bases, leaving 13 bases between the germline ends. CDR3 DNA: TGTGCCTGGAGTGTCGGGGATAGAGAGAAACTGTTTTTT. It specifies CAWSVGDREKLFF.

The chain employs TRBV27 and TRBJ2-7; weak D call: TRBD2 (6 bases). The ends were cut back, 7 bases at V and 5 bases at J, with 18 bases in the middle. This CDR3 has 14 amino acids. Germline V gene data show CDR1 as MNHEY and CDR2 as SMNVEV (reference sequence). The CDR3, as DNA: TGTGCCAGCACGGATTACGGAGGGACGGACGAGCAGTACTTC. This gives the protein CASTDYGGTDEQYF.

This sequence joins TRBV7-2 and TRBJ2-1; TRBD1 aligns across 8 bases. Germline V gene data show CDR1 as SGHTA and CDR2 as FQGNSA. Trimming at V came to 2 bases and at J to 9 bases, leaving 9 bases not matched to a gene. This CDR3 is 15 amino acids long. CDR3: CASSLLGQALGEQFF. The CDR3 region has the DNA TGTGCCAGCAGCTTATTGGGACAGGCTCTTGGTGAGCAGTTCTTC.

The table lists this clone with a few counts. The chain joins TRBV7-3 to TRBJ2-5; 10 nucleotides match TRBD2. This CDR3 region has 14 residues. J was trimmed by 4 bases and V by 5 bases; bases with no gene match: 4. CDR1 is SGHTA, CDR2 FQGTGA, per germline. CDR3 sequence (DNA): TGTGCCAGCAGCCCGGGACTAGCGAGAGAGACCCAGTACTTC. Translation gives CASSPGLARETQYF.

This clone appeared a few times. The chain combines TRBV5-1 with TRBJ2-7; weak D call: TRBD2 (7 bases). Trimming took 0 bases from V and 0 from J, leaving 13 bases between them. This CDR3 has 16 amino acids. Germline V gene lookup returns CDR1 SGHRS and CDR2 YFSETQ. The CDR3 loop reads CASSLVPGGLSYEQYF. The CDR3 bases are TGCGCCAGCAGCTTGGTTCCGGGGGGCCTCTCCTACGAGCAGTACTTC.

This clone was seen a handful of times. This sequence joins TRBV25-1 and TRBJ1-4, with a possible D match to TRBD1 (6 bases). Germline CDR1 MGHDK, CDR2 SYGVNS. CDR3 length: 13 amino acids. The V end was cut by 4 bases, the J end by 8 bases, with 11 bases between. As DNA, the CDR3 is TGTGCCAGCAGTGGCGGGGGCAGGGAAAAACTGTTTTTT. Translation: CASSGGGREKLFF.

This chain links TRBV5-1 with TRBJ2-6; D unresolved. The germline V gene has CDR1 SGHRS and CDR2 YFSETQ. V dropped 0 bases and J dropped 1 base, with 2 bases sitting between them. The CDR3 extends over 14 amino acids. The CDR3 coding sequence is TGCGCCAGCAGCTTGGAGTCTGGGGCCAACGTCCTGACTTTC. Amino acids: CASSLESGANVLTF.

The chain joins TRBV29-1 to TRBJ2-3; D is possibly TRBD1 (6 bases). Germline V gene data show CDR1 as SQVTM and CDR2 as ANQGSEA. Trimming removed 5 bases at V and 3 bases at J, with 9 bases between. The CDR3 consists of 12 residues. The chain's CDR3 is CSVKTGTDTQYF. Here the CDR3 DNA reads TGCAGCGTTAAAACAGGGACAGATACGCAGTATTTT.

DNA of the CDR3: TGTGCCGGGACTAGCGGGGGGGCCAGTTTTCGGACCCAGTACTTC. This gives the protein CAGTSGGASFRTQYF. The rearrangement uses TRBV30 and TRBJ2-5, with 16 nucleotides matching TRBD2. The CDR3 length is 15 residues. Germline lookup yields CDR1 GTSNPN and CDR2 SVGIG (reference sequence). V shed 8 bases, J shed 7 bases, and the junction held 10 bases outside the gene matches.

The chain uses TRBV30 and TRBJ1-5; 8 bases are shared with TRBD1. Per the germline V gene, CDR1 is GTSNPN and CDR2 is SVGIG (reference sequence). The V gene end was trimmed by 2 bases and the J gene end by 6 bases; junction bases not matched to a gene: 3. The CDR3 totals 13 residues. For the CDR3, the DNA is TGTGCCTGGAGTCTAACAGGGGGTCAGCCCCAGCATTTT. This gives the protein CAWSLTGGQPQHF.

The chain recombines TRBV7-2 with TRBJ1-1; tentative D call: TRBD1 (6 bases). V was clipped by 5 bases and J by 0 bases, with 13 bases between them. From germline, CDR1 is SGHTA and CDR2 FQGNSA. CDR3 length equals 15 residues. CDR3 sequence reads: CASSPRTVLNTEAFF. As DNA, the CDR3 is TGTGCCAGCAGCCCGAGGACAGTGTTGAACACTGAAGCTTTCTTT.

The chain carries TRBV30 and TRBJ1-3, with 8 bases lining up with TRBD1. The CDR3 totals 14 residues. V was clipped by 3 bases and J by 0 bases; unmatched bases: 1. CDR1 and CDR2 from the germline V gene are GTSNPN and SVGIG (reference sequence). The CDR3 sequence is CAWRGTGSGNTIYF. The CDR3 DNA follows: TGTGCCTGGAGGGGGACAGGCTCTGGAAACACCATATATTTT.

The rearrangement joins TRBV7-2 to TRBJ2-5, with 9 bases fitting TRBD2. V lost 4 bases and J lost 5; bases outside the gene matches: 8. Germline-derived CDR1 and CDR2 are SGHTA and FQGNSA. The CDR3 has 15 amino acids. The CDR3 DNA reads as TGTGCCAGCAGCTCCTTAGGCGGGGGGGCCGAGACCCAGTACTTC. Protein sequence: CASSSLGGGAETQYF.

The chain has TRBV27 and TRBJ2-7, with D possibly TRBD2 on 6 matching bases. Germline lookup yields CDR1 MNHEY and CDR2 SMNVEV (reference sequence). V dropped 5 bases and J dropped 5 bases, with 13 bases sitting between them. The CDR3 spans 13 residues. In nucleotides, the CDR3 is TGTGCCAGCAGTGGCGGGGCGCGCCACGAGCAGTACTTC. This encodes CASSGGARHEQYF.